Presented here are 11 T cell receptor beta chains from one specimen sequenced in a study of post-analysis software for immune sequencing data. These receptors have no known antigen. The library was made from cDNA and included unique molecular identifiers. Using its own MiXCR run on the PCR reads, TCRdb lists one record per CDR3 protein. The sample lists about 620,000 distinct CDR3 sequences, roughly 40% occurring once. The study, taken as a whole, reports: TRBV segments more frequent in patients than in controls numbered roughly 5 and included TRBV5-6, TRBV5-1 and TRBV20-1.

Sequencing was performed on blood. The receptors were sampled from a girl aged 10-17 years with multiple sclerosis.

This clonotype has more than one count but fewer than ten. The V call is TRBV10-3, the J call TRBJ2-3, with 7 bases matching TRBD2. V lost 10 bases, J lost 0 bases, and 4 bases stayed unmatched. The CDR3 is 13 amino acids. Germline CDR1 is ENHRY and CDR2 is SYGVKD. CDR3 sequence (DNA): TGTGCCACCAGGGAGGGAAGCACAGATACGCAGTATTTT. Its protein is CATREGSTDTQYF.

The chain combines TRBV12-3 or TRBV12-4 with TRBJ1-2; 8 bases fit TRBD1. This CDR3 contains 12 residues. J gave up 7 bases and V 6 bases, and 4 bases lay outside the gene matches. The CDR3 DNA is TGTGCCAGCAGGGGGGACAGGTCTGGCTACACCTTC. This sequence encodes CASRGDRSGYTF.

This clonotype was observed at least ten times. This CDR3 reads CASSLDKNIQYF. The CDR3 DNA follows: TGTGCCAGCAGTTTGGACAAAAACATTCAGTACTTC. The V and J genes are TRBV12-3 or TRBV12-4 and TRBJ2-4; D is unresolved. The CDR3 has 12 residues. V was shortened by 3 bases and J by 3 bases, with 3 bases between the two germline ends.

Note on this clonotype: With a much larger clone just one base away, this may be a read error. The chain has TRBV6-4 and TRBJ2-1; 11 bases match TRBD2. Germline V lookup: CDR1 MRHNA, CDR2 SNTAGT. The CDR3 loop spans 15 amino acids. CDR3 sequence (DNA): TGTACCAGCAGTGAAGGGACTAGCGGCCACAATGAGCAGTTCTTC. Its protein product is CTSSEGTSGHNEQFF.

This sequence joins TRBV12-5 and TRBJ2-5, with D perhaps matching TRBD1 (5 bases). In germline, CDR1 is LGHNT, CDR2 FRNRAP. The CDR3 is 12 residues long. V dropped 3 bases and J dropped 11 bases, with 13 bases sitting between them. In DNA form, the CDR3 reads TGTGCTAGTGGTTTCCCAGGGAATGAGCAGTACTTC. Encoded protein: CASGFPGNEQYF. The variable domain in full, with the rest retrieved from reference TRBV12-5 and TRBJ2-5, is DARVTQTPRHKVTEMGQEVTMRCQPILGHNTVFWYRQTMMQGLELLAYFRNRAPLDDSGMPKDRFSAEMPDATLATLKIQPSEPRDSAVYFCASGFPGNEQYFGPGTRLLVL.

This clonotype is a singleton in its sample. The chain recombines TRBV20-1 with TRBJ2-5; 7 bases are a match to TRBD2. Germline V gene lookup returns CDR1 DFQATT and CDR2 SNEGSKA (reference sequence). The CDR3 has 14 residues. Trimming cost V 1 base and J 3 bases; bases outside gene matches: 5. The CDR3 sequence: CSARVSLAEETQYF. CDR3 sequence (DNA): TGCAGTGCTAGAGTAAGCCTAGCGGAAGAGACCCAGTACTTC.

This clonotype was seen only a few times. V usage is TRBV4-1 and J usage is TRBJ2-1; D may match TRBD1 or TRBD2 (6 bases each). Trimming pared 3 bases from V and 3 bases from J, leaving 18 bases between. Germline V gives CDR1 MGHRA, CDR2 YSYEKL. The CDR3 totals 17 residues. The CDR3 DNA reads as TGCGCCAGCAGCCATTCCCGGGGGCTAGCAGACTACAATGAGCAGTTCTTC. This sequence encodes CASSHSRGLADYNEQFF.

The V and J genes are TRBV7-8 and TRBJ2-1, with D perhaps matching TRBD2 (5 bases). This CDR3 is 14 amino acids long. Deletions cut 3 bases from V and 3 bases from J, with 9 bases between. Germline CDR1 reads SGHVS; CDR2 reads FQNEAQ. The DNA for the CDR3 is TGTGCCAGCAGCTTCGGACTGGACTACAATGAGCAGTTCTTC. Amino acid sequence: CASSFGLDYNEQFF. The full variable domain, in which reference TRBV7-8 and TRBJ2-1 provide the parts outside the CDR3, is GAGVSQSPRYKVAKRGQDVALRCDPISGHVSLFWYQQALGQGPEFLTYFQNEAQLDKSGLPSDRFFAERPEGSVSTLKIQRTQQEDSAVYLCASSFGLDYNEQFFGPGTRLTVL.

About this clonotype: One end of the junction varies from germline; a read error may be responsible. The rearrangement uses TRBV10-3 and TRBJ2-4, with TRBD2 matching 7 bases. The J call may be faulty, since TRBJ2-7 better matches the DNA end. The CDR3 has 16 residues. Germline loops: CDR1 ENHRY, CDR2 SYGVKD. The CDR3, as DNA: TGTGCCATCAGTAAGTCTGGGAGGGAACCTTCGTACGAGCAGTACTTC. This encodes CAISKSGREPSYEQYF.

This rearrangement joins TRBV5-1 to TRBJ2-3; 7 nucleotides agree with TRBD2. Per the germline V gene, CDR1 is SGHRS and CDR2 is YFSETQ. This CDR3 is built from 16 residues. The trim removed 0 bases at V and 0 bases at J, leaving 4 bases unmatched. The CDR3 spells CASSLGGGLSTDTQYF. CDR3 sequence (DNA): TGCGCCAGCAGCTTGGGCGGGGGACTAAGCACAGATACGCAGTATTTT. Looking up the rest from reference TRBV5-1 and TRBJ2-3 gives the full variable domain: KAGVTQTPRYLIKTRGQQVTLSCSPISGHRSVSWYQQTPGQGLQFLFEYFSETQRNKGNFPGRFSGRQFSNSRSEMNVSTLELGDSALYLCASSLGGGLSTDTQYFGPGTRLTVL.

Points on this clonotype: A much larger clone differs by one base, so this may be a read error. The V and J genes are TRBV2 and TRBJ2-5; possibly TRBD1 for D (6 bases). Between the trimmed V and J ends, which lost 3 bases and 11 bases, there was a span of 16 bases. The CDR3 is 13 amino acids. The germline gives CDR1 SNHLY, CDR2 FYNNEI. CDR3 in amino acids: CASSEMKGHEQYF. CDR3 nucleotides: TGTGCCAGCAGTGAGATGAAGGGACATGAGCAGTACTTC.